Shown below are 5 T cell receptor beta chains from a single sample sequenced in a study of tumor-infiltrating lymphocytes in localized non-small cell lung cancer. Only in-frame clones appear in the TCRdb table, and some are missing; sequencing was by immunoSEQ multiplex PCR. The table lists 11,000 to 15,000 clones, about four fifths of them singletons. Material for sequencing was lung tumor tissue. These TCRs come from a human donor with non-small cell lung cancer.

The chain employs TRBV7-9 and TRBJ2-7; D gene unclear. This CDR3 has 13 amino acids. The germline V gene encodes CDR1 SEHNR and CDR2 FQNEAQ (reference sequence). Trimming shortened V by 1 base and J by 2 bases, and 6 bases separated the two germline ends. The CDR3 DNA is TGTGCCAGCAGCTTAGTCATCCCCTACGAGCAGTACTTC. Its protein product is CASSLVIPYEQYF.

This rearrangement joins TRBV7-9 to TRBJ2-7; possible D gene TRBD2, 6 bases. This CDR3 is built from 13 residues. V was pared by 6 bases and J by 3 bases, with 12 bases between. Germline assignment: CDR1 SEHNR and CDR2 FQNEAQ (reference sequence). The CDR3 DNA sequence: TGTGCCAGCAGGGGTTTCGGGGGCTACGAGCAGTACTTC. This sequence encodes CASRGFGGYEQYF.

This clone was detected once. The CDR3 protein is CASSPSRAGVPGELFF. Written as DNA, the CDR3 is TGTGCCAGCAGCCCCTCTCGCGCGGGAGTCCCCGGGGAGCTGTTTTTT. The chain joins TRBV11-3 to TRBJ2-2, with 7 nucleotides matching TRBD2. CDR3 length equals 16 residues. Germline trimming cut 5 bases from V and 6 bases from J; bases unmatched to any gene: 12. The germline gives CDR1 SGHNT, CDR2 YENEEA.

V usage is TRBV19 and J usage is TRBJ2-2, with 9 bases that match TRBD2. The CDR3 length is 14 residues. The V and J ends lost 10 bases and 0 bases, in that order; junction bases with no gene match: 3. Germline lookup yields CDR1 LNHDA and CDR2 SQIVND (reference sequence). The CDR3 sequence: CATRLAANTGELFF. The CDR3 DNA is TGTGCCACACGACTAGCGGCGAACACCGGGGAGCTGTTTTTT.

This clone showed up just once. V gene TRBV7-2 combines with J gene TRBJ2-5; D is ambiguous. Trimming took off 1 base at V and 5 bases at J, with 17 bases between the two ends. This CDR3 is 16 amino acids long. Germline CDR1 is SGHTA and CDR2 is FQGNSA. The DNA for the CDR3 is TGTGCCAGCAGCTTAGGGGCCGCTAGGGCCAAGGAGACCCAGTACTTC. Its translation is CASSLGAARAKETQYF.